Below are 9 T cell receptor beta chains sequenced from a single sample in a study of T cell repertoires in cytomegalovirus infection. TCRdb re-called the reads with MiXCR, one entry per CDR3 protein. The table lists some 300,000 distinct CDR3 sequences, about 9.1% of them singletons. Sequenced sample: PBMCs. These receptors came from a human donor in good health (CMV status not recorded). Some clones in this sample may be carry-over from other donors' samples.

The genes are TRBV3-1 and TRBJ1-6, with 7 bases matching TRBD1. The CDR3 runs to 16 residues. CDR1 and CDR2 (germline): LGHDT, YNNKEL (reference sequence). Trimming cost V 2 bases and J 8 bases; bases outside gene matches: 9. DNA of the CDR3: TGTGCCAGCAGCCAATCACCTCCAGGGGGTGATTCACCCCTCCACTTT. Protein sequence: CASSQSPPGGDSPLHF.

This clonotype appeared many times. The chain couples TRBV10-3 to TRBJ1-4; D gene unclear. Germline V CDR1 and CDR2: ENHRY, SYGVKD. CDR3 length: 11 amino acids. Trimming shortened V by 8 bases and J by 8 bases, and 9 bases separated the two germline ends. CDR3 nucleotide sequence: TGTGCCATCGCTTCCTCCGAAAAACTGTTTTTT. Residues: CAIASSEKLFF.

At least ten counts were recorded for this clonotype. V usage is TRBV18 and J usage is TRBJ1-3; no reliable D call. The CDR3 is made up of 16 amino acids. Germline loops: CDR1 KGHSH, CDR2 LQKENI. V gave up 3 bases and J gave up 0 bases, with 12 bases separating them. The CDR3 DNA is TGTGCCAGCTCACCGTATACGGCAATCTCTGGAAACACCATATATTTT. Its protein product is CASSPYTAISGNTIYF.

The sample holds many counts of this clonotype. The CDR3 loop reads CASSYGRGTEVGYTF. The CDR3 nucleotides are TGTGCCAGCAGTTACGGCAGGGGAACAGAGGTTGGCTACACCTTC. The chain links TRBV6-5 to TRBJ1-2, with D maybe TRBD1 (6 bases). Trimming cost V 2 bases and J 7 bases, with 17 bases left between them. The CDR3 spans 15 residues. CDR1 MNHEY and CDR2 SVGAGI come from the germline V gene.

This clonotype was counted at least ten times. The V and J genes are TRBV6-2 or TRBV6-3 and TRBJ1-5; the D is unclear. The CDR3 covers 15 residues. The V gene lost 6 bases and the J gene lost 0 bases, with 12 bases spanning the gap. Germline CDR1 reads MNHEY; CDR2 reads SVGEGT. The CDR3 loop reads CASRDGENSNQPQHF. CDR3 nucleotides: TGTGCCAGCAGGGACGGGGAGAATAGCAATCAGCCCCAGCATTTT.

This clonotype was counted many times. The CDR3 region is CASSLSPRSNQPQHF. CDR3 DNA sequence: TGCGCCAGCAGCCTATCTCCGCGGAGCAATCAGCCCCAGCATTTT. The rearrangement uses TRBV4-1 and TRBJ1-5; D is undetermined. The CDR3 runs to 15 residues. Germline lookup yields CDR1 MGHRA and CDR2 YSYEKL. V lost 4 bases and J lost 1, with 11 bases in between.

J is TRBJ1-2 and V is TRBV15, with D tentatively TRBD1 (5 bases). Germline lookup yields CDR1 LNHNV and CDR2 YYDKDF (reference sequence). CDR3 length equals 16 residues. Trimming stripped 5 bases from V and 1 base from J, with 17 bases between. CDR3 region: CATSGLRDPHNYGYTF. In DNA form, the CDR3 reads TGTGCCACCAGCGGCCTCCGGGACCCACATAACTATGGCTACACCTTC. The variable domain in full, completed from reference TRBV15 and TRBJ1-2, reads DAMVIQNPRYQVTQFGKPVTLSCSQTLNHNVMYWYQQKSSQAPKLLFHYYDKDFNNEADTPDNFQSRRPNTSFCFLDIRSPGLGDTAMYLCATSGLRDPHNYGYTFGSGTRLTVV.

In its sample, this clonotype was seen many times. The chain has TRBV11-2 and TRBJ2-6; 8 nucleotides match TRBD1. Losses at the gene ends were 5 bases for V and 4 bases for J; bases not matched to a gene: 4. This CDR3 is built from 15 residues. Germline V gene sequence: CDR1 SGHAT, CDR2 FQNNGV. The CDR3 DNA follows: TGTGCCAGCAGCGACAGGGGTGCAGGGGCCAACGTCCTGACTTTC. This codes for CASSDRGAGANVLTF.

This clonotype was detected ten times or more. The genes are TRBV12-3 or TRBV12-4 and TRBJ1-2; D is ambiguous. The CDR3 is made up of 14 amino acids. With 4 bases removed from V and 2 bases from J, the gap between germline ends came to 11 bases. CDR3 residues: CASSYGRTNYGYTF. In DNA form, the CDR3 reads TGTGCCAGCAGTTACGGCAGAACGAACTATGGCTACACCTTC.